The 17 T cell receptor beta chains given below trace back to one sample, sequenced in a study of glioma-infiltrating T cells after dendritic cell vaccination. Method: immunoSEQ multiplex PCR; TCRdb's copy keeps in-frame clones and lacks some. Of approximately 82,000 clones listed, 85% to 90% are singletons. Here the sequenced sample was blood, taken before dendritic cell vaccination. Every receptor here comes from a human donor with glioblastoma.

CDR3 DNA: TGTGCCAGCAGTGGGTTGAGCGGGAGAGGCAATGAGCAGTTCTTC. This sequence encodes CASSGLSGRGNEQFF. The V and J genes are TRBV2 and TRBJ2-1; 8 positions agree with TRBD2. Germline assignment: CDR1 SNHLY and CDR2 FYNNEI. The trim removed 4 bases at V and 6 bases at J, leaving 8 bases unmatched. The CDR3 extends over 15 amino acids.

The J gene is TRBJ2-2, the V gene TRBV19; 7 bases agree with TRBD1. The germline CDR1 and CDR2 sequences are LNHDA and SQIVND (reference sequence). Trimming at V came to 4 bases and at J to 5 bases, leaving 1 base not matched to a gene. The CDR3 runs to 13 residues. The CDR3 here is CASSRQGTGELFF. The CDR3, as DNA: TGTGCCAGTAGTAGACAGGGAACCGGGGAGCTGTTTTTT.

This rearrangement joins TRBV9 to TRBJ1-3, with D possibly being TRBD1 (6 bases). Germline V gives CDR1 SGDLS, CDR2 YYNGEE. The CDR3 spans 14 residues. Between the trimmed V and J ends, which lost 0 bases and 3 bases, there was a span of 7 bases. As DNA, the CDR3 is TGTGCCAGCAGCGTAGCAGGGGTTGGAAACACCATATATTTT. Protein product: CASSVAGVGNTIYF.

The chain joins TRBV27 to TRBJ1-4; 9 bases line up with TRBD1. The CDR3 totals 17 residues. V was pared by 3 bases and J by 8 bases, with 13 bases of the junction left unmatched. The germline gives CDR1 MNHEY, CDR2 SMNVEV (reference sequence). The CDR3 region has the DNA TGTGCCAGCAGTTTGGGGACAGGGACGCAGCCGGGGGAAAAACTGTTTTTT. Translating it yields CASSLGTGTQPGEKLFF. Full variable domain (missing parts from reference TRBV27 and TRBJ1-4): EAQVTQNPRYLITVTGKKLTVTCSQNMNHEYMSWYRQDPGLGLRQIYYSMNVEVTDKGDVPEGYKVSRKEKRNFPLILESPSPNQTSLYFCASSLGTGTQPGEKLFFGSGTQLSVL.

The chain recombines TRBV7-2 with TRBJ2-3; 11 nucleotides match TRBD1. The junction had 5 bases not matched to a gene; V was cut back by 5 bases and J by 1 base. Germline V gives CDR1 SGHTA, CDR2 FQGNSA. The CDR3 spans 16 residues. The CDR3 sequence is CASSPGQGAGTDTQYF. Here the CDR3 DNA reads TGTGCCAGCAGCCCAGGACAGGGGGCGGGCACAGATACGCAGTATTTT.

J is TRBJ2-3 and V is TRBV9, with 10 nucleotides matching TRBD2. CDR1 is SGDLS and CDR2 is YYNGEE in the germline V gene. The CDR3 has 16 amino acids. V dropped 4 bases and J dropped 2; count of bases not matched to a gene: 7. CDR3 sequence: CASSLGLAIPTDTQYF. For the CDR3, the DNA is TGTGCCAGCAGCCTGGGACTAGCGATTCCCACAGATACGCAGTATTTT.

The V gene is TRBV5-4, the J gene TRBJ1-2; perhaps TRBD1 as D (6 bases). V was trimmed by 4 bases and J by 1 base, leaving 17 bases between them. This CDR3 is 16 amino acids long. The germline V gene encodes CDR1 SGHNT and CDR2 YYREEE (reference sequence). The DNA for the CDR3 is TGTGCCAGCAGCCCCACAAGCGGGGGCGTTAACTATGGCTACACCTTC. It encodes CASSPTSGGVNYGYTF.

The chain combines TRBV7-8 with TRBJ1-1; no reliable D call. The V end lost 1 base, the J end lost 6 bases, and 12 bases lay between the germline ends. This CDR3 has 14 amino acids. Germline CDR1 SGHVS, CDR2 FQNEAQ. The CDR3 DNA follows: TGTGCCAGCAGCTTAGGGTACAGACCCTCTGAAGCTTTCTTT. It is translated as CASSLGYRPSEAFF.

The gene calls are TRBV6-6 and TRBJ1-1, with D tentatively TRBD1 (6 bases). The V gene's germline CDR1 is MNHNY and CDR2 SVGAGI (reference sequence). V lost 0 bases to trimming and J lost 11 bases, with 13 bases between them. The CDR3 runs to 13 residues. The CDR3 nucleotides are TGTGCCAGCAGTTACTCGACTGGGGGCGAGGCTTTCTTT. Protein: CASSYSTGGEAFF.

The rearrangement uses TRBV15 and TRBJ2-7, with D tentatively TRBD2 (6 bases). This CDR3 is built from 15 residues. V dropped 1 base and J dropped 1 base, with 11 bases sitting between them. Germline-derived CDR1 and CDR2 are LNHNV and YYDKDF (reference sequence). The CDR3, as DNA: TGTGCCACCAGCAGAGGTTGGAGGGAGTCCTACGAGCAGTACTTC. It specifies CATSRGWRESYEQYF.

V gene TRBV4-2 combines with J gene TRBJ2-1; D gene uncertain. Germline lookup yields CDR1 LGHNA and CDR2 YNFKEQ. V lost 0 bases to trimming and J lost 4 bases, with 10 bases between them. The CDR3 has 15 amino acids. The CDR3 nucleotides read TGTGCCAGCAGCCAAGATCGAACTCGATACAATGAGCAGTTCTTC. It encodes CASSQDRTRYNEQFF.

This chain connects TRBV7-3 to TRBJ2-2, with D possibly matching TRBD1 (5 bases). The germline V gene encodes CDR1 SGHTA and CDR2 FQGTGA. The CDR3 runs to 14 residues. V lost 9 bases to trimming and J lost 1 base, with 12 bases between them. The CDR3 coding sequence is TGTGCCAGAGCGCCAGGGCGGAACACCGGGGAGCTGTTTTTT. As protein: CARAPGRNTGELFF. The full variable domain, its missing parts supplied by reference TRBV7-3 and TRBJ2-2, is GAGVSQTPSNKVTEKGKYVELRCDPISGHTALYWYRQSLGQGPEFLIYFQGTGAADDSGLPNDRFFAVRPEGSVSTLKIQRTERGDSAVYLCARAPGRNTGELFFGEGSRLTVL.

The V call is TRBV29-1, the J call TRBJ1-1, with D tentatively TRBD1 (6 bases). This CDR3 region has 14 residues. Germline V CDR1 and CDR2: SQVTM, ANQGSEA. Deletions cut 6 bases from V and 1 base from J, with 15 bases between. CDR3 nucleotides: TGCAGCGTCGCGTTTGGGACACCGAACACTGAAGCTTTCTTT. Translated, it gives CSVAFGTPNTEAFF.

This clone was seen just once. This rearrangement joins TRBV19 to TRBJ1-1; D is ambiguous. The CDR3 is made up of 12 amino acids. Germline V gene lookup returns CDR1 LNHDA and CDR2 SQIVND (reference sequence). The V and J ends lost 3 bases and 10 bases respectively, with 12 bases between them. The CDR3 region has the DNA TGTGCCAGTAGTATGGAGTCGGCCCCAGCTTTCTTT. Residues: CASSMESAPAFF. The full variable domain, with the rest looked up from reference TRBV19 and TRBJ1-1, is DGGITQSPKYLFRKEGQNVTLSCEQNLNHDAMYWYRQDPGQGLRLIYYSQIVNDFQKGDIAEGYSVSREKKESFPLTVTSAQKNPTAFYLCASSMESAPAFFGQGTRLTVV.

In its sample, this clone was seen once. The chain recombines TRBV19 with TRBJ2-7; D may be TRBD1 (6 bases). V was shortened by 5 bases and J by 0 bases, with 14 bases between the two germline ends. CDR1 and CDR2 from the germline V gene are LNHDA and SQIVND (reference sequence). CDR3 length: 15 amino acids. The CDR3 region is CASSSIGQSSYEQYF. The CDR3, as DNA: TGTGCCAGTAGTTCGATCGGACAGAGCTCCTACGAGCAGTACTTC.

This chain connects TRBV7-3 to TRBJ2-5; the match to TRBD1 covers 7 bases. CDR1 and CDR2 from the germline V gene are SGHTA and FQGTGA. This CDR3 comprises 15 residues. J gave up 5 bases and V 4 bases, and 10 bases lay outside the gene matches. The CDR3 here is CASSSQQGMGETQYF. For the CDR3, the DNA is TGTGCCAGCAGCTCACAACAGGGGATGGGGGAGACCCAGTACTTC.

The rearrangement joins TRBV2 to TRBJ2-7; 8 positions agree with TRBD1. Germline lookup yields CDR1 SNHLY and CDR2 FYNNEI. V lost 6 bases to trimming and J lost 2 bases; unmatched junction nucleotides: 12. The length of the CDR3 is 16 residues. The CDR3 DNA sequence: TGTGCCAGCAGCGCCTCCGACAGGGGATCACCCTACGAGCAGTACTTC. This encodes CASSASDRGSPYEQYF.